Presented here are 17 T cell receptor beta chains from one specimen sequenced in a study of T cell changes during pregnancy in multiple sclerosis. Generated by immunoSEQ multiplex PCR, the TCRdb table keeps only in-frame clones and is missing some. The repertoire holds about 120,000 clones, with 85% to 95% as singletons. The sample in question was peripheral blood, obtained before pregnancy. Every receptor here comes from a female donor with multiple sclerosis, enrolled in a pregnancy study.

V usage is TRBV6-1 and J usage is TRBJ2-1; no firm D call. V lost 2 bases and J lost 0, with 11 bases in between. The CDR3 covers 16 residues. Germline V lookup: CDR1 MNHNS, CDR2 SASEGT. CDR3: CASSETPQNSYNEQFF. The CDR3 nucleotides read TGTGCCAGCAGTGAAACCCCCCAGAACTCCTACAATGAGCAGTTCTTC.

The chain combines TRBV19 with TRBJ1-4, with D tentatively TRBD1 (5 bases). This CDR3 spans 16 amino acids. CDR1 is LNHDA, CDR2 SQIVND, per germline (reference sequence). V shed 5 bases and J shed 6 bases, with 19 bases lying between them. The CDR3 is CASSLWLGGVDEKLFF. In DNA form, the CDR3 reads TGTGCCAGTAGTCTCTGGCTGGGGGGAGTCGATGAAAAACTGTTTTTT.

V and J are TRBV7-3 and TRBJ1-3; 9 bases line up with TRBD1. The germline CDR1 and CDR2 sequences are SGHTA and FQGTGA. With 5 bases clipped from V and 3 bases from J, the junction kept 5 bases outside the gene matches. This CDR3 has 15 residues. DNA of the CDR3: TGTGCCAGCAGCGCGGACAGGGGATTTGGAAACACCATATATTTT. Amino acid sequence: CASSADRGFGNTIYF.

The CDR3 reads CASSQDTRGPNSPLHF. The CDR3 DNA sequence: TGTGCCAGCAGCCAAGACACCAGGGGGCCGAATTCACCCCTCCACTTT. J is TRBJ1-6 and V is TRBV4-2; TRBD1 agrees at 8 bases. Germline lookup yields CDR1 LGHNA and CDR2 YNFKEQ. V was pared by 0 bases and J by 7 bases, with 5 bases of the junction left unmatched. There are 16 residues in the CDR3.

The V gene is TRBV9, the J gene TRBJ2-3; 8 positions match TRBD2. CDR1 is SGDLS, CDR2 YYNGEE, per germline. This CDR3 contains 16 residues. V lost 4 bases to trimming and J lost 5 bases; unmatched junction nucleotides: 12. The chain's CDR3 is CASSILPGGVGDTQYF. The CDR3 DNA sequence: TGTGCCAGCAGCATCCTCCCGGGGGGGGTGGGAGATACGCAGTATTTT.

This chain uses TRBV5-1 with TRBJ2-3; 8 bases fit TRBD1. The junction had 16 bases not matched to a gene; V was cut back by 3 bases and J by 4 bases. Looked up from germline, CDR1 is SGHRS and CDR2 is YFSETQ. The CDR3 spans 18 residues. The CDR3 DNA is TGCGCCAGCAGCTCTGGACAGGGAGGTCCCGTGGCCCCAGATACGCAGTATTTT. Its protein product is CASSSGQGGPVAPDTQYF. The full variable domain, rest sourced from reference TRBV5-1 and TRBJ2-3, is KAGVTQTPRYLIKTRGQQVTLSCSPISGHRSVSWYQQTPGQGLQFLFEYFSETQRNKGNFPGRFSGRQFSNSRSEMNVSTLELGDSALYLCASSSGQGGPVAPDTQYFGPGTRLTVL.

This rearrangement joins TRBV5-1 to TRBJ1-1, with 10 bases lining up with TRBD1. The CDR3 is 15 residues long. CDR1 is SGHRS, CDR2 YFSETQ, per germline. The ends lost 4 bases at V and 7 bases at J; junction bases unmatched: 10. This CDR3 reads CASSRDGTGVGEAFF. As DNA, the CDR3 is TGCGCCAGCAGCAGAGACGGGACAGGGGTAGGTGAAGCTTTCTTT. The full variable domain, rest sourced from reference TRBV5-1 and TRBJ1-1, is KAGVTQTPRYLIKTRGQQVTLSCSPISGHRSVSWYQQTPGQGLQFLFEYFSETQRNKGNFPGRFSGRQFSNSRSEMNVSTLELGDSALYLCASSRDGTGVGEAFFGQGTRLTVV.

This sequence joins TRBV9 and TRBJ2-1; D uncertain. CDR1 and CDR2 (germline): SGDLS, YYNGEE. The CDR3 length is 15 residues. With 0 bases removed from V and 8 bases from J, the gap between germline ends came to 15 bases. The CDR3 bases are TGTGCCAGCAGCGTAGCCCCCCTGGCTAGAGATGAGCAGTTCTTC. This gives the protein CASSVAPLARDEQFF. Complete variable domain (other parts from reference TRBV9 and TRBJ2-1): DSGVTQTPKHLITATGQRVTLRCSPRSGDLSVYWYQQSLDQGLQFLIQYYNGEERAKGNILERFSAQQFPDLHSELNLSSLELGDSALYFCASSVAPLARDEQFFGPGTRLTVL.

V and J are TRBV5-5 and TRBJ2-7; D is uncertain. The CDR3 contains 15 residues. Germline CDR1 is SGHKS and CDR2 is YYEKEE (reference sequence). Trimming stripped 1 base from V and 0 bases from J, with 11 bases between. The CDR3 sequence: CASSLNLQASYEQYF. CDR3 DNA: TGTGCCAGCAGCTTGAATCTCCAGGCCTCCTACGAGCAGTACTTC.

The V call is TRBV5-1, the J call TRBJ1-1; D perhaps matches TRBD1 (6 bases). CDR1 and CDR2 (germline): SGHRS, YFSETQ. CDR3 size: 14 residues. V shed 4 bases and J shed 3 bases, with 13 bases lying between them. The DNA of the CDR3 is TGCGCCAGCAGCCCGACAGGTTTATACACTGAAGCTTTCTTT. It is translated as CASSPTGLYTEAFF.

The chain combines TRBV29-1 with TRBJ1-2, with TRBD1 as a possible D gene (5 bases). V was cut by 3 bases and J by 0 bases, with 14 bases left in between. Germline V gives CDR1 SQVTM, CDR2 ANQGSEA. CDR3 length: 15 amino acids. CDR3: CSVEVETEANYGYTF. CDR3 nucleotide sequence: TGCAGCGTTGAGGTCGAGACAGAAGCTAACTATGGCTACACCTTC.

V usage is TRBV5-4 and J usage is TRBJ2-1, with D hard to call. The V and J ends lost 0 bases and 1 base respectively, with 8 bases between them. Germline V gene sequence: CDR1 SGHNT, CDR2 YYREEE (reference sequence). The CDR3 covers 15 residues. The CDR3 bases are TGTGCCAGCAGCTTGGATCCTAGTTCCTACAATGAGCAGTTCTTC. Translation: CASSLDPSSYNEQFF.

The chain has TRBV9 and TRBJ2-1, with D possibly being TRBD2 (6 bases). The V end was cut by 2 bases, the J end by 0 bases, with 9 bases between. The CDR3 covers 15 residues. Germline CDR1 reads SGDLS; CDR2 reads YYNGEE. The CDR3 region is CASSVGGDSYNEQFF. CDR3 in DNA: TGTGCCAGCAGCGTGGGGGGAGACTCCTACAATGAGCAGTTCTTC.

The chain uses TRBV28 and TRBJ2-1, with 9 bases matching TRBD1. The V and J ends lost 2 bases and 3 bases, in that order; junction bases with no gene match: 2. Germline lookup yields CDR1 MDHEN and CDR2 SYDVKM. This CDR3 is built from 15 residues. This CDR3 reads CASSLGDRVYNEQFF. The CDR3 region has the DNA TGTGCCAGCAGTTTAGGGGACAGGGTCTACAATGAGCAGTTCTTC.

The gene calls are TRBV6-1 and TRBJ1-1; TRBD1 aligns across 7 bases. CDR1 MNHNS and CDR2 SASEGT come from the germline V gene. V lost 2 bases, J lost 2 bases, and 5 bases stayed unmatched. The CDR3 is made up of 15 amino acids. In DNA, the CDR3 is TGTGCCAGCAGTGAATCCAGGGACAGTAACACTGAAGCTTTCTTT. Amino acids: CASSESRDSNTEAFF.

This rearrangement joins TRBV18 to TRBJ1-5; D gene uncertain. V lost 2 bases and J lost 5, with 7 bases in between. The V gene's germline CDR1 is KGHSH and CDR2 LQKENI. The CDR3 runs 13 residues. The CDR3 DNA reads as TGTGCCAGCTCACCAGGGAGTGATCAGCCCCAGCATTTT. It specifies CASSPGSDQPQHF.

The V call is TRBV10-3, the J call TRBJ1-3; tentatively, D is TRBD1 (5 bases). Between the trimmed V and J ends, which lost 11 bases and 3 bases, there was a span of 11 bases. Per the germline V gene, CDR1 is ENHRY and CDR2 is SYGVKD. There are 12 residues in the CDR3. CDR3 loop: CAAGSNGNTIYF. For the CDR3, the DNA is TGTGCCGCAGGGTCAAATGGAAACACCATATATTTT.